Included here is one T cell receptor beta chain sequence, with context. The V end lost 1 base, the J end lost 4 bases, and 10 bases lay between the germline ends. Germline loops: CDR1 LGHDT, CDR2 YNNKEL (reference sequence). This CDR3 comprises 14 residues. The sample originates from a study of blood T cell repertoires in COVID-19. As for the study in general: Whether acute or convalescent, the COVID-19 samples came from the United States, Italy and Spain.

Cohort allocation depended upon clinical history that participants reported. Resolution of symptoms, clearance, or two negative PCRs was present in recovered Cohort 3 donors. Produced via immunoSEQ multiplex PCR; TCRdb's table is partial and in-frame only. The sample holds about 310,000 clones, roughly 87% seen once. The source of this sequence is a woman aged 18 to 35 who had recovered from COVID-19. Sequencing was performed on PBMCs or T cells enriched from blood (not recorded which). V is TRBV3-1 (or the pseudogene TRBV3-2) and J is TRBJ1-1, with D uncertain. The CDR3 sequence is CASSQARFFTEAFF. CDR3 nucleotide sequence: TGTGCCAGCAGCCAAGCGCGATTCTTCACTGAAGCTTTCTTT.